This TCR beta chain was sequenced for a study of post-analysis software for immune sequencing data. Background on the study: Clinical courses comprised relapsing-remitting, secondary progressive and progressive-relapsing multiple sclerosis. Study-level points and caveats: Strong co-clustering by F measure was evident for samples that had been prepared in the same batch. People with multiple sclerosis had a significantly lower normalized Chao1 diversity than controls did. TRBV5-6, TRBV5-1 and TRBV20-1 belonged to a set of a handful of TRBV segments that were more frequent in patients than controls.

TCR beta cDNA libraries included unique molecular identifiers. T cells numbering roughly 0.9 to 10 million yielded cDNA molecules that totaled some 500,000. In TCRdb, the PCR reads were re-called with MiXCR into one record per CDR3 protein. Altogether about 170,000 distinct CDR3 sequences are present, around 30% being singletons, with the ten largest covering approximately 1.4%. J gave up 11 bases and V 2 bases, and 3 bases lay outside the gene matches. CDR3 length: 11 residues. Germline V lookup: CDR1 SGHDT, CDR2 YYEEEE. This clonotype was observed a few times. What it recognizes is unknown. The TCR sequence derives from a girl between 5 and 17 years old with multiple sclerosis. The rearrangement joins TRBV5-6 to TRBJ1-1, with 7 bases lining up with TRBD1. The specimen sequenced was blood. CDR3 sequence (DNA): TGTGCCAGCAGCTTAACAGGGGTGGCTTTCTTT. Translating gives CASSLTGVAFF.